Presented here are 24 T cell receptor beta chains from one specimen sequenced in a study of blood T cell repertoires in COVID-19. Repertoires were generated with immunoSEQ multiplex PCR, while TCRdb's copy carries only in-frame clones and drops some. This sample has approximately 110,000 clones, with roughly 80% found just once. Source material: peripheral blood. The receptors originated from a man aged 70-80 years with active or convalescent COVID-19.

This clone has just a few counts. This chain joins TRBV6-5 and TRBJ2-7, with 10 bases that match TRBD1. V lost 8 bases, J lost 1 base, and 5 bases stayed unmatched. Germline CDR1 MNHEY, CDR2 SVGAGI. The CDR3 spans 14 residues. For the CDR3, the DNA is TGTGCCAGCCGGACAGGGGGGATTTCCTACGAGCAGTACTTC. Translating gives CASRTGGISYEQYF.

This clone was seen more than once but under ten times. The rearrangement joins TRBV5-6 to TRBJ1-1; tentative D call: TRBD1 (6 bases). CDR1 and CDR2 (germline): SGHDT, YYEEEE. The CDR3 spans 14 residues. Trimming took off 0 bases at V and 6 bases at J, with 12 bases between the two ends. The CDR3 protein is CASSLVSAGAEAFF. The CDR3 DNA reads as TGTGCCAGCAGCTTGGTTTCGGCAGGGGCTGAAGCTTTCTTT.

V is TRBV7-3 and J is TRBJ1-2, with D perhaps matching TRBD1 (5 bases). V lost 1 base, J lost 7 bases, and 10 bases lay in between. The CDR3 runs 13 residues. The germline CDR1 and CDR2 sequences are SGHTA and FQGTGA. DNA of the CDR3: TGTGCCAGCAGCTTAATTGTGGGGGGTGGCTACACCTTC. Translating it yields CASSLIVGGGYTF.

This chain uses TRBV20-1 with TRBJ2-3, with 7 bases lining up with TRBD1. V trimming: 3 bases; J trimming: 3 bases; junction bases outside the gene matches: 6. The CDR3 sequence is 14 residues long. CDR1 and CDR2 from the germline V gene are DFQATT and SNEGSKA (reference sequence). CDR3 DNA: TGCAGTGCTAGTGAGGGGGCGCGTACAGATACGCAGTATTTT. It specifies CSASEGARTDTQYF.

The rearrangement links TRBV11-2 to TRBJ2-3, with TRBD2 matching over 7 bases. CDR1 and CDR2 (germline): SGHAT, FQNNGV. The ends lost 0 bases at V and 0 bases at J; junction bases unmatched: 6. The CDR3 loop spans 17 amino acids. CDR3 protein: CASSLDRGSGSTDTQYF. The CDR3 region has the DNA TGTGCCAGCAGCTTAGATCGCGGTAGCGGGAGCACAGATACGCAGTATTTT.

The J gene is TRBJ2-7, the V gene TRBV2, with 9 bases that match TRBD2. V lost 7 bases and J lost 2; bases outside the gene matches: 3. The length of the CDR3 is 13 residues. Germline-derived CDR1 and CDR2 are SNHLY and FYNNEI. The CDR3 bases are TGTGCCAGCAATAGCGGGAGAACCTACGAGCAGTACTTC. Amino acids: CASNSGRTYEQYF.

J is TRBJ1-5 and V is TRBV4-1; 10 nucleotides agree with TRBD1. Germline assignment: CDR1 MGHRA and CDR2 YSYEKL. Trimming removed 3 bases from V and 4 bases from J; junction bases left unmatched: 6. This CDR3 is built from 16 residues. The CDR3 spells CASSQDGTGVNQPQHF. The CDR3 coding sequence is TGCGCCAGCAGCCAGGATGGGACAGGGGTGAATCAGCCCCAGCATTTT.

This rearrangement joins TRBV19 to TRBJ1-5; TRBD1 might be the D (6 bases). V lost 3 bases, J lost 2 bases, and 14 bases lay in between. CDR1 is LNHDA and CDR2 is SQIVND in the germline V gene (reference sequence). The CDR3 is made up of 16 amino acids. The CDR3 coding sequence is TGTGCCAGTAGTATGATCGGACAGCGCGGCAATCAGCCCCAGCATTTT. Translated, it gives CASSMIGQRGNQPQHF.

This rearrangement joins TRBV24-1 to TRBJ2-1, with 10 bases fitting TRBD1. The CDR3 runs to 16 residues. Germline V gene sequence: CDR1 KGHDR, CDR2 SFDVKD. V dropped 3 bases and J dropped 7; count of bases not matched to a gene: 8. The CDR3 spells CATSDTRQGAKNEQFF. The CDR3 DNA follows: TGTGCCACCAGTGATACCCGACAGGGGGCGAAGAATGAGCAGTTCTTC.

This clone was seen once. The chain is built from TRBV3-1 (or the pseudogene TRBV3-2) and TRBJ1-6, with TRBD1 matching over 9 bases. The CDR3 has 15 amino acids. V was clipped by 1 base and J by 8 bases; unmatched bases: 3. Germline CDR1 and CDR2: LGHDT and YNNKEL (reference sequence). The CDR3 region has the DNA TGTGCCAGCAGCCAAGGGGGACAGGGAGATTCACCCCTCCACTTT. It is translated as CASSQGGQGDSPLHF.

The chain carries TRBV3-1 (or the pseudogene TRBV3-2) and TRBJ1-3, with D tentatively TRBD1 (6 bases). The germline V gene has CDR1 LGHDT and CDR2 YNNKEL (reference sequence). The CDR3 sequence is 14 residues long. Between the trimmed V and J ends, which lost 3 bases and 3 bases, there was a span of 9 bases. The CDR3 loop reads CASSQAGVGNTIYF. CDR3 nucleotides: TGTGCCAGCAGCCAGGCAGGGGTTGGAAACACCATATATTTT.

In regard to this clone: The identical CDR3 is also encoded by other nucleotide sequences in the sample. The V gene is TRBV5-1, the J gene TRBJ1-2, with a possible D match to TRBD1 (5 bases). The V end was cut by 0 bases, the J end by 2 bases, with 5 bases between. The CDR3 spans 13 residues. CDR1 is SGHRS and CDR2 is YFSETQ in the germline V gene. The CDR3: CASSLEGNYGYTF. The CDR3 nucleotides are TGCGCCAGCAGCTTGGAGGGGAACTATGGCTACACCTTC.

The V gene is TRBV5-1, the J gene TRBJ2-2; the match to TRBD2 covers 8 bases. Germline CDR1 SGHRS, CDR2 YFSETQ. CDR3 length: 14 amino acids. V lost 3 bases to trimming and J lost 3 bases; unmatched junction nucleotides: 1. CDR3 sequence reads: CASSSTSDTGELFF. CDR3 DNA: TGCGCCAGCAGCTCGACTAGCGACACCGGGGAGCTGTTTTTT.

In DNA form, the CDR3 reads TGTGCCAGCAGCGTTGCAGGGGGAGGATTCTCTGGGGCCAACGTCCTGACTTTC. Amino acid sequence: CASSVAGGGFSGANVLTF. The chain uses TRBV9 and TRBJ2-6; D may be TRBD1 (7 bases). The V gene lost 2 bases and the J gene lost 0 bases, with 15 bases spanning the gap. Germline V lookup: CDR1 SGDLS, CDR2 YYNGEE. CDR3 length: 18 amino acids.

This clone was seen a handful of times. The rearrangement links TRBV28 to TRBJ2-1; 13 bases are a match to TRBD2. CDR1 is MDHEN, CDR2 SYDVKM, per germline. The CDR3 is made up of 15 amino acids. Unmatched junction bases numbered 5, after V lost 4 bases and J lost 8 bases. CDR3 sequence: CASSSTSGRIDEQFF. CDR3 nucleotide sequence: TGTGCCAGCAGTTCGACTAGCGGGAGGATCGATGAGCAGTTCTTC.

V gene TRBV7-8 combines with J gene TRBJ2-5; D is possibly TRBD1 (5 bases). The CDR3 spans 14 residues. Germline CDR1 and CDR2: SGHVS and FQNEAQ. V was pared by 6 bases and J by 1 base, with 12 bases between. The CDR3 region has the DNA TGTGCCAGCAGGTTCCAGACAGCCCAAGAGACCCAGTACTTC. It is translated as CASRFQTAQETQYF. The entire variable domain, with the rest obtained from reference TRBV7-8 and TRBJ2-5, is as follows: GAGVSQSPRYKVAKRGQDVALRCDPISGHVSLFWYQQALGQGPEFLTYFQNEAQLDKSGLPSDRFFAERPEGSVSTLKIQRTQQEDSAVYLCASRFQTAQETQYFGPGTRLLVL.

The chain employs TRBV5-6 and TRBJ2-5; unclear D gene. Between the trimmed V and J ends, which lost 2 bases and 3 bases, there was a span of 11 bases. Germline CDR1 and CDR2: SGHDT and YYEEEE. This CDR3 is built from 14 residues. CDR3 sequence (DNA): TGTGCCAGCAGCTTCGGTCAGGCAGAAGAGACCCAGTACTTC. Translated, it gives CASSFGQAEETQYF. The full variable domain, rest sourced from reference TRBV5-6 and TRBJ2-5, is DAGVTQSPTHLIKTRGQQVTLRCSPKSGHDTVSWYQQALGQGPQFIFQYYEEEERQRGNFPDRFSGHQFPNYSSELNVNALLLGDSALYLCASSFGQAEETQYFGPGTRLLVL.

The rearrangement links TRBV3-1 (or the pseudogene TRBV3-2) to TRBJ2-3; TRBD2 matches at 9 bases. The CDR3 length is 16 residues. V was clipped by 1 base and J by 5 bases; unmatched bases: 7. Germline CDR1 and CDR2: LGHDT and YNNKEL (reference sequence). The chain's CDR3 is CASSQVLRGGKDTQYF. CDR3 DNA: TGTGCCAGCAGCCAAGTCTTGCGGGGGGGCAAAGATACGCAGTATTTT.

J is TRBJ2-7 and V is TRBV5-8; TRBD2 matches 7 bases. The CDR3 has 11 residues. J gave up 7 bases and V 4 bases, and 2 bases lay outside the gene matches. Looked up from germline, CDR1 is SGHTS and CDR2 is YDEGEE. The CDR3 loop reads CASSLGGEQYF. DNA of the CDR3: TGTGCCAGCAGCCTCGGGGGGGAGCAGTACTTC.

V usage is TRBV7-9 and J usage is TRBJ2-7; tentative D call: TRBD2 (7 bases). The CDR3 runs 15 residues. From germline, CDR1 is SEHNR and CDR2 FQNEAQ (reference sequence). The germline V and J ends were trimmed by 1 base and 4 bases, with 14 bases remaining between them. CDR3 residues: CASSLGGGGGYEQYF. The DNA for the CDR3 is TGTGCCAGCAGCTTAGGCGGGGGAGGGGGTTACGAGCAGTACTTC.

This clone was detected only a few times. V usage is TRBV25-1 and J usage is TRBJ1-2; D ambiguous. CDR1 is MGHDK, CDR2 SYGVNS, per germline. This CDR3 spans 12 amino acids. The V gene lost 1 base and the J gene lost 7 bases, with 7 bases spanning the gap. The CDR3 here is CASSEWWAGYTF. The DNA of the CDR3 is TGTGCCAGCAGTGAATGGTGGGCTGGCTACACCTTC.

The chain is built from TRBV2 and TRBJ1-1; unclear D gene. From germline, CDR1 is SNHLY and CDR2 FYNNEI. V lost 7 bases to trimming and J lost 2 bases, with 5 bases between them. This CDR3 is 11 amino acids long. The CDR3 here is CASTRNTEAFF. The CDR3 nucleotides are TGTGCCAGCACTAGAAACACTGAAGCTTTCTTT.

The chain joins TRBV14 to TRBJ1-1; D may be TRBD1 (5 bases). Germline CDR1 is SGHDN and CDR2 is FVKESK. There are 14 residues in the CDR3. The germline V and J ends were trimmed by 5 bases and 3 bases, with 13 bases remaining between them. CDR3 nucleotides: TGTGCCAGCAGCTTCCGGGGGGTGGACACTGAAGCTTTCTTT. This gives the protein CASSFRGVDTEAFF. The complete variable domain, with remaining parts taken from reference TRBV14 and TRBJ1-1, reads EAGVTQFPSHSVIEKGQTVTLRCDPISGHDNLYWYRRVMGKEIKFLLHFVKESKQDESGMPNNRFLAERTGGTYSTLKVQPAELEDSGVYFCASSFRGVDTEAFFGQGTRLTVV.

The chain uses TRBV18 and TRBJ1-2, with a tentative D call TRBD1 (6 bases). CDR3 length: 13 amino acids. The V gene lost 8 bases and the J gene lost 1 base, with 11 bases spanning the gap. The germline V gene has CDR1 KGHSH and CDR2 LQKENI. The chain's CDR3 is CASATGFNYGYTF. CDR3 bases: TGTGCCAGCGCCACAGGGTTTAACTATGGCTACACCTTC.